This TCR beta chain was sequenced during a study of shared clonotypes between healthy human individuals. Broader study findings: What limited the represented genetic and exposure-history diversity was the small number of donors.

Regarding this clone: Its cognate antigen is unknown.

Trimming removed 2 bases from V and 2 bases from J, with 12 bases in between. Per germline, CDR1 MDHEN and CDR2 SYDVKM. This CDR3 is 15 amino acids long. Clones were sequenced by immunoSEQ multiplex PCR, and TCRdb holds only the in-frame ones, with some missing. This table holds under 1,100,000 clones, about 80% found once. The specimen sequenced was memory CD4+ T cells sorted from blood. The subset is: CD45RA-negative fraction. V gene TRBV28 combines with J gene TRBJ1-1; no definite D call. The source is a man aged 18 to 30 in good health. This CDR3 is CASSLIGLGNTEAFF. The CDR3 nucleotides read TGTGCCAGCAGTTTAATTGGTTTAGGTAACACTGAAGCTTTCTTT.